This paragraph covers one T cell receptor (beta chain) sequence. Its antigen remains unidentified. Per-base quality was not reported, and no clone a single base away is much larger than it. Each sample was amplified as two independent genomic DNA replicates: around 0.47 ug for blood and roughly 1.5 ug for tumor or normal breast. TCRB sequencing of genomic DNA was carried out with the ImmunoSeq Intro kit according to the manufacturer's instructions. For absolute quantification, the roughly 30-cycle multiplex PCR included proprietary primers along with spike-in control sequences. Single-end 150-bp reads were used to sequence an 87-bp fragment covering the CDR3 and the flanking V and J genes. Each lane of an Illumina MiSeq running version 3.0 chemistry carried seven multiplexed samples, with two replicates apiece. Per the source publication's procedure: Raw data were processed with the vendor's proprietary pipeline, and both replicates were merged into a single result per sample. Productive rearrangements sharing the V-gene family, CDR3 amino acid sequence and J-gene segment were defined as clonotypes. Clonality was computed as 1 minus the normalized Shannon entropy (Pielou evenness) of TCRB abundances. To estimate T cell density, the total number of templates was divided by the number of input cells, which was inferred from the amount of DNA input. Recon, run with its default parameters, was used to estimate overall repertoire diversity and clonality. A clonotype was considered tumor-enriched if its abundance in tumor exceeded 0.1% and was at least 32-fold higher than its abundance in normal breast. TCRdb retrieved this table from immuneACCESS and kept in-frame rearrangements only. Not all clones are present; in checked studies, unresolved V genes account for under half, and no reason is known for the remainder. D and trimming were read from the DNA, whereas the V and J calls and clone size are those reported in that table. In all, the sample holds about 72,000 clones, and 65% to 80% of those were seen once. The ten biggest clones cover around 3.4% of the sample.

The study profiled bulk TCR beta-chain repertoires in matched peripheral blood, tumor and adjacent normal breast tissue taken from more than 15 patients with early-stage breast cancer. Before surgery, whole blood (roughly 4.5-11 mL) was collected into EDTA tubes and processed within 2 hours. Peripheral blood mononuclear cells were isolated by Ficoll-Paque centrifugation in SepMate-50 tubes. PBMCs were cryopreserved in 90% FBS with roughly 10% DMSO in aliquots of about 1.9 to 4.5 million cells and stored in liquid nitrogen. The Qiagen AllPrep DNA/RNA Mini kit was used to extract genomic DNA. The germline ends are 10 bases apart after V is trimmed by 2 bases and J by 5 bases. Inclusive of the bounding cysteine and phenylalanine, the CDR3 is 13 residues long. The sequence is cut down to CDR3 DNA, 39 bases in frame from base 1. According to the germline V gene, CDR1 reads SGHDT and CDR2 reads YYEEEE.

This sample was taken from a study of early stage breast cancer tumors (dated 2017 in TCRdb). With respect to the entire study: Of the approximately 15 invasive breast tumors, about a dozen were found to be estrogen receptor-positive, progesterone receptor-positive and HER2-negative. About 65% of the 12 ER+/PR+/HER2- tumors were invasive ductal carcinomas, while the other four were invasive lobular carcinomas. The average read coverage per sample was about 10-fold. Across all samples, around 2.9 million templates representing roughly 1 million unique clonotypes were detected.

Points the paper makes about the study in general: The small cohort size prevented analysis by tumor subtype. Greater similarity was observed between blood and normal breast repertoires than between blood and tumor repertoires, and tumor was distinguished from normal in about 85% of the 16 patients when each tissue was compared with blood. Chain pairing and functional markers such as CD4, CD8 and FOXP3 were not captured by bulk genomic DNA sequencing of unsorted cells. Roughly 2.6-fold higher T cell density and higher clonality were observed in tumors than in adjacent normal breast tissue. Enriched TCRB sequences shared across patients were mostly commonly generated sequences, unlikely to play an important role in the tumor microenvironment.

This sequence was found in a person aged 55-75 years with breast cancer. The sample taken for sequencing was blood. In this chain, TRBV5-6 is recombined with TRBJ2-5, and possibly TRBD1, on 6 matching bases. The DNA sequence follows: TGTGCCAGCAGCTTTGACAGGATTGAGACCCAGTACTTC. This sequence encodes CASSFDRIETQYF.